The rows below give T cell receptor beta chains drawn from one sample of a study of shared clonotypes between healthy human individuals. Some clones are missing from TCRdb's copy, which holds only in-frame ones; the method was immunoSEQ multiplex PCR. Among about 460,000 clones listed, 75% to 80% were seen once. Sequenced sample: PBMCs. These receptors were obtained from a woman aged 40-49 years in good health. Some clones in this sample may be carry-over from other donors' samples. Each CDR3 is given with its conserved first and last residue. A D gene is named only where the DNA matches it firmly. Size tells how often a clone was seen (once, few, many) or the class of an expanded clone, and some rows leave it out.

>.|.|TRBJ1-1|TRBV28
CATKGDMNTEAFF
TGTGCCACAAAGGGAGATATGAACACTGAAGCTTTCTTT
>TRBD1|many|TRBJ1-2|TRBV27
CASSALRQGSGGYTF
TGTGCCAGCAGTGCCCTCCGACAGGGGTCGGGAGGCTACACCTTC
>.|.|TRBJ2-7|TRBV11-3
CASSLDVGSGQYF
TGTGCCAGCAGCTTAGATGTGGGGAGCGGGCAGTACTTC
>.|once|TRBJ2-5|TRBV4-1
CASSLLREFETQYF
TGCGCCAGCAGCCTCCTACGGGAGTTTGAGACCCAGTACTTC
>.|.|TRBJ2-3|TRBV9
CASSVEQGGLGDTQYF
TGTGCCAGCAGCGTGGAACAGGGGGGGTTAGGAGATACGCAGTATTTT
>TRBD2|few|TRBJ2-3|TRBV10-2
CASSQGLAGGTDTQYF
TGCGCCAGCAGTCAGGGACTAGCGGGAGGTACAGATACGCAGTATTTT
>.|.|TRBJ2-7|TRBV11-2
CASSPGLSRSYEQYF
TGTGCCAGCAGTCCAGGGTTGTCAAGATCCTACGAGCAGTACTTC
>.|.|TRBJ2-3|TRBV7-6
CASSLNRDTQYF
TGTGCCAGCAGCCTCAATCGAGATACGCAGTATTTT
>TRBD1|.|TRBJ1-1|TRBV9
CASSGSGTGKTEAFF
TGTGCCAGCAGCGGATCTGGGACAGGGAAGACTGAAGCTTTCTTT
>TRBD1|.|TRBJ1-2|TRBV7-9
CASRPRDSRTSNYGYTF
TGTGCCAGCAGACCCCGGGACAGCCGAACCTCTAACTATGGCTACACCTTC
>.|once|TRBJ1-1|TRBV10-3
CAITPLLNTEAFF
TGTGCCATCACTCCCCTCCTGAACACTGAAGCTTTCTTT
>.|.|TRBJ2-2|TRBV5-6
CASSWTVRELFF
TGTGCCAGCAGCTGGACGGTCCGGGAGCTGTTTTTT
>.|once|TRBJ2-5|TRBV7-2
CASSPPLAVKTQYF
TGTGCCAGCAGCCCGCCGCTAGCCGTAAAGACCCAGTACTTC
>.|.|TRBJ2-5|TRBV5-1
CASSDTGSGETQYF
TGCGCCAGCAGCGATACAGGGTCAGGAGAGACCCAGTACTTC
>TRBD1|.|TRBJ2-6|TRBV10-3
CAISDLVPGQSSGANVLTF
TGTGCCATCAGTGACCTTGTACCGGGACAGAGCTCTGGGGCCAACGTCCTGACTTTC
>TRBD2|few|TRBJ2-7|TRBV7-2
CASSLLAGASYEQYF
TGTGCCAGCAGCCTCTTAGCGGGAGCCTCCTACGAGCAGTACTTC
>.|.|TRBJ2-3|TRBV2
CASRPTGPTTQYF
TGTGCCAGCAGACCTACAGGGCCCACTACGCAGTATTTT
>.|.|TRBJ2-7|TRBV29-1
CSVVDGTLKYEQYF
TGCAGCGTAGTGGACGGAACGCTAAAGTACGAGCAGTACTTC
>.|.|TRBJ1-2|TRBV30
CAWSDGGEDGYTF
TGTGCCTGGAGTGATGGGGGAGAGGATGGCTACACCTTC
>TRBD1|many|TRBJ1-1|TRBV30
CAYIVPGQGSNTEAFF
TGTGCCTACATAGTCCCGGGACAGGGATCGAACACTGAAGCTTTCTTT
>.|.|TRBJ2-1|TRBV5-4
CASSLNSGEYNEQFF
TGTGCCAGCAGCTTGAATAGCGGAGAGTACAATGAGCAGTTCTTC
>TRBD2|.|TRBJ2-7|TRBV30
CAWSVGGTYEQYF
TGTGCCTGGAGTGTGGGGGGGACCTACGAGCAGTACTTC
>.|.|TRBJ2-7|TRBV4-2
CASSQGVNEQYF
TGTGCCAGCAGCCAAGGAGTGAACGAGCAGTACTTC
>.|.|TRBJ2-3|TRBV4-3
CASSQGGTSTDTQYF
TGCGCCAGCAGCCAAGGTGGGACTTCCACAGATACGCAGTATTTT
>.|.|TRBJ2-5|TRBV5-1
CASSLAGVETQYF
TGCGCCAGCAGCTTGGCCGGGGTAGAGACCCAGTACTTC
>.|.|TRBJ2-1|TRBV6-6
CASQSGSRNEQFF
TGTGCCAGCCAAAGTGGGAGCCGAAATGAGCAGTTCTTC
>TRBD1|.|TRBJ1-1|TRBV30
CAWSVLTGGNTEAFF
TGTGCCTGGAGTGTACTGACAGGGGGTAACACTGAAGCTTTCTTT
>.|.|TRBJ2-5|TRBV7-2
CASSLETGTQYF
TGTGCCAGCAGCTTAGAAACAGGGACCCAGTACTTC
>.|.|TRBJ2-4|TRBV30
CAWSFASKNIQYF
TGTGCCTGGAGTTTCGCGAGCAAAAACATTCAGTACTTC
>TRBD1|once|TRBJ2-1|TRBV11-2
CASSLGGTGGMDEQFF
TGTGCCAGCAGCTTAGGAGGGACAGGGGGCATGGATGAGCAGTTCTTC
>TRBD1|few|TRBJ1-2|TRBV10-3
CAISVGQGAGYGYTF
TGTGCCATCAGTGTAGGACAGGGGGCTGGCTATGGCTACACCTTC
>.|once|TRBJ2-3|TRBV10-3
CAISELGTSFSQYF
TGTGCCATCAGTGAGTTAGGGACCTCATTTTCGCAGTATTTT
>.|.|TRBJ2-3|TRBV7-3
CASSFTSGSDTQYF
TGTGCCAGCAGCTTTACTTCCGGATCAGATACGCAGTATTTT
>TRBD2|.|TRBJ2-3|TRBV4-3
CASSQGTSGRAYGTDTQYF
TGCGCCAGCAGCCAAGGGACTAGCGGGAGGGCGTACGGCACAGATACGCAGTATTTT
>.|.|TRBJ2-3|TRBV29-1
CSVPWAGTDTQYF
TGCAGCGTCCCCTGGGCGGGCACAGATACGCAGTATTTT
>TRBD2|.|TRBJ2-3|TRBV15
CATSRGAGVVTDTQYF
TGTGCCACCAGCAGAGGAGCGGGAGTGGTCACAGATACGCAGTATTTT
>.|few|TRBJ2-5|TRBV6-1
CASSEAGRTQYF
TGTGCCAGCAGTGAAGCGGGGCGGACCCAGTACTTC
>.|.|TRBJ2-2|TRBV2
CASSSLTGANTGELFF
TGTGCCAGCAGCTCCTTGACGGGGGCGAACACCGGGGAGCTGTTTTTT
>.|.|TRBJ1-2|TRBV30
CAWSRSSAYGYTF
TGTGCCTGGAGTAGGAGTTCCGCTTATGGCTACACCTTC
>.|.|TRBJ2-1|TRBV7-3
CASGGGRGNEQFF
TGTGCCAGCGGGGGCGGAAGAGGGAATGAGCAGTTCTTC
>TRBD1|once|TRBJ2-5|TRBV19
CASRRQGRSETQYF
TGTGCCAGTAGAAGACAGGGACGGTCAGAGACCCAGTACTTC
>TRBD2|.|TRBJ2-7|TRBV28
CASSFSGISSYEQYF
TGTGCCAGCAGCTTTAGCGGGATCAGCTCCTACGAGCAGTACTTC
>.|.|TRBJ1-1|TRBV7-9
CASSLQGGTEAFF
TGTGCCAGCAGCTTACAGGGCGGCACTGAAGCTTTCTTT
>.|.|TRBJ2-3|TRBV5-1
CASSGGTPLGTDTQYF
TGCGCCAGCAGCGGGGGGACACCATTGGGCACAGATACGCAGTATTTT
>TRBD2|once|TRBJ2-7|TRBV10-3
CAISPREGSDEQYF
TGTGCCATCAGCCCGCGGGAGGGCTCAGACGAGCAGTACTTC
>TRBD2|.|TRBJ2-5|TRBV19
CASSIVRGLAAKETQYF
TGTGCCAGTAGTATAGTACGAGGACTAGCGGCGAAAGAGACCCAGTACTTC
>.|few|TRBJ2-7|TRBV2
CASSENFYKQYF
TGTGCCAGCAGTGAAAACTTTTATAAGCAGTACTTC
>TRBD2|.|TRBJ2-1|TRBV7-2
CASTIGTSGPGYEQFF
TGTGCCAGCACCATCGGGACTAGCGGCCCAGGCTACGAGCAGTTCTTC
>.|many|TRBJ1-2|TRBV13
CASSLADIDGYTF
TGTGCCAGCAGCTTAGCAGATATAGATGGCTACACCTTC
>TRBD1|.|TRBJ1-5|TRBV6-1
CASTRQGDQPQHF
TGTGCCAGCACCCGACAGGGGGATCAGCCCCAGCATTTT
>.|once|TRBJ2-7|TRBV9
CASSPTGKANYEQYF
TGTGCCAGCAGCCCCACAGGGAAAGCCAACTACGAGCAGTACTTC
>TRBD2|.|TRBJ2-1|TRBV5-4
CASSPTSGNNEQFF
TGTGCCAGCAGCCCGACTAGCGGGAACAATGAGCAGTTCTTC
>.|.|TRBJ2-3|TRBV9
CASNPGIGVGDTQYF
TGTGCCAGCAATCCTGGAATTGGGGTCGGAGATACGCAGTATTTT
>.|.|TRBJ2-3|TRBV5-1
CASSVTGPDTQYF
TGCGCCAGCAGCGTTACAGGGCCAGATACGCAGTATTTT
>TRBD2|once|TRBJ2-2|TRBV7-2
CASSLKPSGSTGELFF
TGTGCCAGCAGCTTAAAGCCTAGCGGGAGTACCGGGGAGCTGTTTTTT
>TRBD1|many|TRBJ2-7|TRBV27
CASSVHRGEQYF
TGTGCCAGCAGTGTCCACAGGGGGGAGCAGTACTTC
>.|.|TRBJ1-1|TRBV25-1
CASSSGTRTNTEAFF
TGTGCCAGCAGTTCCGGGACAAGAACGAACACTGAAGCTTTCTTT
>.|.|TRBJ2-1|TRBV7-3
CASSPPTGEQFF
TGTGCCAGCAGCCCCCCCACCGGCGAGCAGTTCTTC
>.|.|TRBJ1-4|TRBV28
CASYSRGPVNEKLFF
TGTGCCAGCTATTCCCGAGGGCCTGTTAATGAAAAACTGTTTTTT